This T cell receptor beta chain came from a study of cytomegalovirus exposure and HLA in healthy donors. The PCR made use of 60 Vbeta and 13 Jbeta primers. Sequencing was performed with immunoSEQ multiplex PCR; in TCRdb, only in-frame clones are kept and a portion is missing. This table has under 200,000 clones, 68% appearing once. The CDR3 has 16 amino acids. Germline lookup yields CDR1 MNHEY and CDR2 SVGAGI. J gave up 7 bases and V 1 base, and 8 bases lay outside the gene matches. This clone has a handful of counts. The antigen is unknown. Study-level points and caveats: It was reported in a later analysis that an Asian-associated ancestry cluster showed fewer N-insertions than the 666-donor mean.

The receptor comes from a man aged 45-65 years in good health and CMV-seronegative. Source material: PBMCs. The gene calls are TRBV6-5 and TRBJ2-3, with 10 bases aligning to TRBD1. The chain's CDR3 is CASSYLTGQGPYTQYF. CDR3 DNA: TGTGCCAGCAGTTACTTAACGGGACAGGGGCCGTATACGCAGTATTTT.